Reported below is one TCR beta chain. The source of the sample is a study of blood T cell repertoires in COVID-19. Here immunoSEQ multiplex PCR was the method, and the copy in TCRdb shows in-frame clones only, minus some. The sample carries about 210,000 clones, around 84% recorded once. Per germline, CDR1 SGHAT and CDR2 FQNNGV. The germline V and J ends were trimmed by 1 base and 8 bases, with 11 bases remaining between them. This CDR3 has 13 residues. The V gene is TRBV11-2, the J gene TRBJ1-1; the D gene is possibly TRBD1 (6 bases). The clonotype originates from an elderly woman with COVID-19, enrolled during active disease. The sequencing input was peripheral blood. CDR3 DNA sequence: TGTGCCAGCAGCTTAGGGTCCGGGACAGAAGCTTTCTTT. This encodes CASSLGSGTEAFF.